These 10 T cell receptor beta chains were all obtained from the same sample, sequenced in a study of control samples from healthy donors and cancer patients (dated by TCRdb to 2020 to 2021). Library method: the immunoSEQ multiplex PCR assay. Drawn from immuneACCESS, this table holds only the in-frame rearrangements with V and J called that TCRdb kept. Clones are partly lost; checked studies trace under half to an unresolved V gene and leave the rest unexplained. Recorded for this sample are fewer than 200,000 clones; 85% to 90% of them occurred a single time. The ten largest clones add up to 1.4% of the sample. Sequencing input: blood. These receptors were obtained from a woman between 45 and 60 years old in good health.

This chain uses TRBV18 with TRBJ1-6, with D possibly being TRBD1 (6 bases). The CDR3 spans 14 residues. V gave up 2 bases and J gave up 6 bases, with 8 bases separating them. Germline V lookup: CDR1 KGHSH, CDR2 LQKENI. Written as DNA, the CDR3 is TGTGCCAGCTCACCAGGGGGGCGTAATTCACCCCTCCACTTT. This translates into CASSPGGRNSPLHF.

The rearrangement joins TRBV27 to TRBJ2-1; 13 nucleotides line up with TRBD2. Trimming took 6 bases from V and 3 from J; bases not matched to a gene: 5. The CDR3 length is 16 residues. Germline loops: CDR1 MNHEY, CDR2 SMNVEV (reference sequence). The CDR3: CASSELAGGLYNEQFF. The DNA for the CDR3 is TGTGCCAGCAGCGAACTAGCGGGAGGGCTCTACAATGAGCAGTTCTTC.

This sequence joins TRBV9 and TRBJ1-1; perhaps TRBD1 as D (5 bases). Trimming stripped 4 bases from V and 3 bases from J, with 16 bases between. This CDR3 is 15 amino acids long. In germline, CDR1 is SGDLS, CDR2 YYNGEE. The CDR3 DNA reads as TGTGCCAGCAGCTCCGGAGGGACCTGGGACACTGAAGCTTTCTTT. Its translation: CASSSGGTWDTEAFF.

The rearrangement joins TRBV28 to TRBJ2-6; 9 positions agree with TRBD1. The CDR3 is 17 amino acids. Losses at the gene ends were 5 bases for V and 4 bases for J; bases not matched to a gene: 9. Germline V gene data show CDR1 as MDHEN and CDR2 as SYDVKM. The chain's CDR3 is CASSPHRTGVGANVLTF. CDR3 bases: TGTGCCAGCAGTCCGCATCGGACAGGGGTCGGGGCCAACGTCCTGACTTTC.

In its sample, this clone was seen once. V and J are TRBV5-8 and TRBJ1-2; 9 nucleotides agree with TRBD1. The CDR3 totals 13 residues. Germline CDR1 is SGHTS and CDR2 is YDEGEE. V lost 1 base to trimming and J lost 6 bases; unmatched junction nucleotides: 1. The CDR3 DNA sequence: TGTGCCAGCAGCTTGCGGACAGGGGATGGCTACACCTTC. As protein: CASSLRTGDGYTF.

The chain employs TRBV10-3 and TRBJ1-4; D is unclear. Germline CDR1 reads ENHRY; CDR2 reads SYGVKD. The CDR3 contains 18 residues. Deletions cut 0 bases from V and 0 bases from J, with 14 bases between. The CDR3: CAISESMSPVATNEKLFF. The CDR3, as DNA: TGTGCCATCAGTGAGTCGATGTCACCGGTTGCAACTAATGAAAAACTGTTTTTT.

The CDR3 reads CASRAAGGFTEAFF. CDR3 nucleotide sequence: TGTGCCAGTAGAGCCGCAGGGGGTTTCACTGAAGCTTTCTTT. The V gene is TRBV19, the J gene TRBJ1-1; 7 bases map to TRBD1. The ends lost 6 bases at V and 4 bases at J; junction bases unmatched: 8. The CDR3 extends over 14 amino acids. In germline, CDR1 is LNHDA, CDR2 SQIVND (reference sequence).

DNA for the CDR3: TGTGCCAGCAGCTCCCCCGGGGGCACAGATACGCAGTATTTT. Amino acids: CASSSPGGTDTQYF. The V gene is TRBV7-2, the J gene TRBJ2-3, with a tentative D call TRBD2 (5 bases). CDR1 and CDR2 from the germline V gene are SGHTA and FQGNSA. The CDR3 runs 14 residues. The ends were cut back, 4 bases at V and 1 base at J, with 9 bases in the middle.

This rearrangement joins TRBV4-3 to TRBJ2-1, with TRBD1 matching 8 bases. The CDR3 consists of 18 residues. CDR1 is LGHNA, CDR2 YSLEER, per germline. Trimming at V came to 3 bases and at J to 4 bases, leaving 14 bases not matched to a gene. CDR3 in amino acids: CASSHYLTGGTEYNEQFF. CDR3 nucleotide sequence: TGCGCCAGCAGCCACTACCTTACAGGGGGAACAGAATACAATGAGCAGTTCTTC.

The chain links TRBV15 to TRBJ2-7; 9 nucleotides match TRBD2. The CDR3 contains 15 residues. Germline V gene sequence: CDR1 LNHNV, CDR2 YYDKDF (reference sequence). V lost 5 bases to trimming and J lost 0 bases; unmatched junction nucleotides: 5. CDR3 protein: CATSPLAGVSYEQYF. The DNA for the CDR3 is TGTGCCACCAGCCCTTTAGCGGGAGTCTCCTACGAGCAGTACTTC. Full variable domain (outside the CDR3, taken from reference TRBV15 and TRBJ2-7): DAMVIQNPRYQVTQFGKPVTLSCSQTLNHNVMYWYQQKSSQAPKLLFHYYDKDFNNEADTPDNFQSRRPNTSFCFLDIRSPGLGDTAMYLCATSPLAGVSYEQYFGPGTRLTVT.